The 21 T cell receptor beta chains presented below share a single source sample, sequenced in a study of cytomegalovirus exposure and HLA in healthy donors. The PCR employed 60 Vbeta primers together with 13 Jbeta primers. Profiled with immunoSEQ multiplex PCR; TCRdb holds only in-frame clones, not every one. The sample holds about 44,000 clones. Material: PBMCs. The receptors derive from a male donor in good health and CMV-seronegative.

The chain carries TRBV6-5 and TRBJ1-1, with unresolved D. The length of the CDR3 is 13 residues. Deletions cut 2 bases from V and 1 base from J, with 5 bases between. Germline CDR1 and CDR2: MNHEY and SVGAGI. The CDR3 sequence: CASSYTGNTEAFF. In DNA, the CDR3 is TGTGCCAGCAGTTACACGGGGAACACTGAAGCTTTCTTT.

The genes are TRBV4-1 and TRBJ2-7; the match to TRBD2 covers 10 bases. The CDR3 totals 18 residues. CDR1 is MGHRA and CDR2 is YSYEKL in the germline V gene. V was pared by 1 base and J by 2 bases, with 11 bases of the junction left unmatched. CDR3 nucleotides: TGCGCCAGCAGCCAAGGGCGGCTAGCGGGAGCTGCGGCCTACGAGCAGTACTTC. Translating it yields CASSQGRLAGAAAYEQYF.

The chain is built from TRBV19 and TRBJ1-1, with 9 nucleotides matching TRBD1. Germline V gene data show CDR1 as LNHDA and CDR2 as SQIVND (reference sequence). V lost 4 bases and J lost 10; bases outside the gene matches: 10. This CDR3 is 14 amino acids long. CDR3 coding DNA: TGTGCCAGTAGTACAGACAGGGGGACTCCTCGAGCTTTCTTT. As protein: CASSTDRGTPRAFF.

V is TRBV5-1 and J is TRBJ2-2, with D possibly being TRBD2 (7 bases). In germline, CDR1 is SGHRS, CDR2 YFSETQ. V dropped 4 bases and J dropped 5 bases, with 15 bases sitting between them. CDR3 size: 15 residues. The CDR3 protein is CASSPARGGTGELFF. The CDR3 DNA reads TGCGCCAGCAGCCCAGCAAGGGGGGGGACCGGGGAGCTGTTTTTT. The variable domain in full, completed from reference TRBV5-1 and TRBJ2-2, reads KAGVTQTPRYLIKTRGQQVTLSCSPISGHRSVSWYQQTPGQGLQFLFEYFSETQRNKGNFPGRFSGRQFSNSRSEMNVSTLELGDSALYLCASSPARGGTGELFFGEGSRLTVL.

The chain couples TRBV19 to TRBJ1-4; TRBD1 matches 8 bases. The ends lost 4 bases at V and 5 bases at J; junction bases unmatched: 6. CDR3 size: 15 residues. Germline CDR1 and CDR2: LNHDA and SQIVND (reference sequence). In DNA form, the CDR3 reads TGTGCCAGTAGTAATAACAGGGGGGACAATGAAAAACTGTTTTTT. Translated, it gives CASSNNRGDNEKLFF.

The chain recombines TRBV5-1 with TRBJ2-1; 7 nucleotides line up with TRBD2. Germline V gene lookup returns CDR1 SGHRS and CDR2 YFSETQ. The CDR3 consists of 17 residues. Trimming removed 0 bases from V and 4 bases from J; junction bases left unmatched: 10. CDR3 DNA: TGCGCCAGCAGCTTGGCTTATCTGGGCGGGGGTTACAATGAGCAGTTCTTC. Its protein product is CASSLAYLGGGYNEQFF.

This sequence joins TRBV19 and TRBJ2-1; 10 bases map to TRBD2. The CDR3 consists of 16 residues. Unmatched junction bases numbered 8, after V lost 1 base and J lost 8 bases. From germline, CDR1 is LNHDA and CDR2 SQIVND (reference sequence). The CDR3 DNA is TGTGCCAGTAGTATAGCGGCTAGCGGGAGTTTCTATGAGCAGTTCTTC. Its protein is CASSIAASGSFYEQFF.

The chain links TRBV5-1 to TRBJ2-1; TRBD2 matches at 7 bases. In germline, CDR1 is SGHRS, CDR2 YFSETQ. Germline trimming cut 4 bases from V and 6 bases from J; bases unmatched to any gene: 10. There are 15 residues in the CDR3. The CDR3 reads CASSRIGEGVNEQFF. The CDR3 DNA follows: TGCGCCAGCAGCCGGATCGGGGAGGGTGTCAATGAGCAGTTCTTC.

The J gene is TRBJ1-4, the V gene TRBV7-2; possibly TRBD1 for D (6 bases). Trimming pared 7 bases from V and 3 bases from J, leaving 15 bases between. Per germline, CDR1 SGHTA and CDR2 FQGNSA. The CDR3 totals 15 residues. The CDR3, as DNA: TGTGCCAGCAAACGTTACAGGGATGCTAATGAAAAACTGTTTTTT. Protein product: CASKRYRDANEKLFF.

This chain links TRBV6-4 with TRBJ2-1; possible D gene TRBD2, 5 bases. The ends were cut back, 0 bases at V and 0 bases at J, with 6 bases in the middle. The V gene's germline CDR1 is MRHNA and CDR2 SNTAGT. The CDR3 is made up of 15 amino acids. The CDR3 nucleotides are TGTGCCAGCAGTGACTCTGCGGGCTCCTACAATGAGCAGTTCTTC. Translating gives CASSDSAGSYNEQFF.

The J gene is TRBJ2-2, the V gene TRBV5-5; D might be TRBD1 (6 bases). Germline V gene lookup returns CDR1 SGHKS and CDR2 YYEKEE (reference sequence). The V gene lost 0 bases and the J gene lost 0 bases, with 9 bases spanning the gap. This CDR3 has 16 amino acids. As DNA, the CDR3 is TGTGCCAGCAGCTTGGAGAAGGGGGCGAACACCGGGGAGCTGTTTTTT. As protein: CASSLEKGANTGELFF.

The chain couples TRBV19 to TRBJ2-5; TRBD2 is a possible D gene (5 bases). The CDR3 covers 14 residues. Per the germline V gene, CDR1 is LNHDA and CDR2 is SQIVND (reference sequence). Trimming shortened V by 1 base and J by 6 bases, and 12 bases separated the two germline ends. The CDR3 here is CASSIGRGVKTQYF. The CDR3, as DNA: TGTGCCAGTAGTATAGGTCGGGGAGTAAAGACCCAGTACTTC.

The V and J genes are TRBV5-4 and TRBJ2-5; D possibly corresponds to TRBD1 (5 bases). The ends were cut back, 4 bases at V and 5 bases at J, with 15 bases in the middle. CDR3 length equals 14 residues. Germline CDR1 SGHNT, CDR2 YYREEE (reference sequence). The CDR3 region has the DNA TGTGCCAGCAGCAACCGGACCAGGGTGGAGACCCAGTACTTC. Its translation: CASSNRTRVETQYF. The full variable domain, rest sourced from reference TRBV5-4 and TRBJ2-5, is ETGVTQSPTHLIKTRGQQVTLRCSSQSGHNTVSWYQQALGQGPQFIFQYYREEENGRGNFPPRFSGLQFPNYSSELNVNALELDDSALYLCASSNRTRVETQYFGPGTRLLVL.

V usage is TRBV19 and J usage is TRBJ1-2; 8 bases are shared with TRBD1. CDR1 and CDR2 from the germline V gene are LNHDA and SQIVND (reference sequence). Trimming removed 3 bases from V and 5 bases from J; junction bases left unmatched: 5. There are 14 residues in the CDR3. The CDR3 DNA reads TGTGCCAGTAGTATGGGACAGGAAAGATATGGCTACACCTTC. Its protein is CASSMGQERYGYTF.

The V call is TRBV27, the J call TRBJ2-1, with D possibly TRBD2 on 6 matching bases. CDR1 is MNHEY and CDR2 is SMNVEV in the germline V gene (reference sequence). The CDR3 has 15 amino acids. V was pared by 2 bases and J by 7 bases, with 15 bases between. The CDR3 protein is CASSLGSAGKNEQFF. In DNA form, the CDR3 reads TGTGCCAGCAGTTTAGGGTCTGCGGGAAAGAATGAGCAGTTCTTC.

This sequence joins TRBV11-2 and TRBJ2-3; D possibly corresponds to TRBD2 (5 bases). The V gene lost 1 base and the J gene lost 0 bases, with 5 bases spanning the gap. The CDR3 spans 14 residues. CDR1 is SGHAT and CDR2 is FQNNGV in the germline V gene. CDR3 nucleotides: TGTGCCAGCAGCTTAGTAGCGAGCACAGATACGCAGTATTTT. Protein sequence: CASSLVASTDTQYF.

This sequence joins TRBV7-6 and TRBJ2-1; D ambiguous. The germline V gene has CDR1 SGHVS and CDR2 FNYEAQ. This CDR3 contains 18 residues. The germline V and J ends were trimmed by 0 bases and 3 bases, with 18 bases remaining between them. CDR3 residues: CASSLAPFRSNFYNEQFF. The CDR3 DNA follows: TGTGCCAGCAGCTTAGCCCCTTTTCGGTCGAATTTCTACAATGAGCAGTTCTTC.

The chain carries TRBV27 and TRBJ1-1, with TRBD1 identical over 7 bases. This CDR3 has 11 amino acids. Germline-derived CDR1 and CDR2 are MNHEY and SMNVEV (reference sequence). After removal of 6 bases from V and 11 bases from J, the junction contained 6 bases not matched to a gene. The CDR3, as DNA: TGTGCCAGCAGGACAGGGCGTAGGGCTTTCTTT. This gives the protein CASRTGRRAFF.

The V call is TRBV15, the J call TRBJ1-5, with D unresolved. Germline V gives CDR1 LNHNV, CDR2 YYDKDF (reference sequence). This CDR3 is built from 13 residues. With 7 bases removed from V and 2 bases from J, the gap between germline ends came to 9 bases. This chain's CDR3 is CATTGFGNQPQHF. DNA for the CDR3: TGTGCCACCACGGGATTTGGCAATCAGCCCCAGCATTTT.

The V and J genes are TRBV7-6 and TRBJ2-5, with 9 positions matching TRBD2. The V and J ends lost 2 bases and 11 bases, in that order; junction bases with no gene match: 15. From germline, CDR1 is SGHVS and CDR2 FNYEAQ. This CDR3 has 16 amino acids. The CDR3 protein is CASSLSITAGGAEQYF. In DNA form, the CDR3 reads TGTGCCAGCAGCTTAAGTATAACAGCGGGAGGAGCTGAGCAGTACTTC.

The gene calls are TRBV9 and TRBJ1-2; the D is unclear. CDR1 and CDR2 from the germline V gene are SGDLS and YYNGEE. Between the trimmed V and J ends, which lost 4 bases and 7 bases, there was a span of 8 bases. CDR3 size: 11 residues. The DNA for the CDR3 is TGTGCCAGCAGCAACAGTGGTGGCTACACCTTC. Translated, it gives CASSNSGGYTF.